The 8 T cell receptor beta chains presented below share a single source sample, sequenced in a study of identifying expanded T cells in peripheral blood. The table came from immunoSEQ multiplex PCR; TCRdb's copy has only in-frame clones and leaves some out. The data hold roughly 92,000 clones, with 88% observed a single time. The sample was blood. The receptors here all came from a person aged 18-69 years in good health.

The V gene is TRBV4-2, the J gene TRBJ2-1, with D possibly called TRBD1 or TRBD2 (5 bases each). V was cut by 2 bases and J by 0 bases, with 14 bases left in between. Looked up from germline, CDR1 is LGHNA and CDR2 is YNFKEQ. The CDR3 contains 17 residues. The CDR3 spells CASSQWGLGVSYNEQFF. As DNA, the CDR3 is TGTGCCAGCAGCCAATGGGGGTTGGGGGTCTCCTACAATGAGCAGTTCTTC.

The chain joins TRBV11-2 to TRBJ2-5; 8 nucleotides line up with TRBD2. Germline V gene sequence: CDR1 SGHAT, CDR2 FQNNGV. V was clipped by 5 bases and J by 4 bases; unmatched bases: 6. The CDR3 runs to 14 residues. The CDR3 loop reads CASSAWAGGETQYF. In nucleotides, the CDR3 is TGTGCCAGCAGCGCGTGGGCGGGGGGAGAGACCCAGTACTTC.

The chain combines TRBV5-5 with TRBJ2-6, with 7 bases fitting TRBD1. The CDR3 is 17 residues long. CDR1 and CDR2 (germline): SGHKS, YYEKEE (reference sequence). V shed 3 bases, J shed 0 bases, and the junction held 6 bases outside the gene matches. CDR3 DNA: TGTGCCAGCAGCTCCCCGGGACAGAGCTCTGGGGCCAACGTCCTGACTTTC. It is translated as CASSSPGQSSGANVLTF.

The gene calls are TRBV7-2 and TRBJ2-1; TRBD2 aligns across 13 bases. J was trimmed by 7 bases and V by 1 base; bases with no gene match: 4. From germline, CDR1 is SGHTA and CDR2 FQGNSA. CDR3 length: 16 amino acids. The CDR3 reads CASSLVGGLAGNEQFF. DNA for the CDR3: TGTGCCAGCAGCTTAGTTGGGGGACTAGCGGGGAATGAGCAGTTCTTC.

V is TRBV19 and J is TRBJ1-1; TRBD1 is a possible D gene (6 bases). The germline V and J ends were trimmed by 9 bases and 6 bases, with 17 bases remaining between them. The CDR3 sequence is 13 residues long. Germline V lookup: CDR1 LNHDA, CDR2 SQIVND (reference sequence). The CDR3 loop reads CASAGHAVAEAFF. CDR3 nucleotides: TGTGCCAGCGCGGGACACGCGGTAGCTGAAGCTTTCTTT.

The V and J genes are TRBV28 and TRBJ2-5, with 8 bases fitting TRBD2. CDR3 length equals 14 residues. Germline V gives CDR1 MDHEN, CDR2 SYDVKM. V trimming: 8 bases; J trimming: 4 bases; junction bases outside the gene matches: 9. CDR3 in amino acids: CASVRGGLGETQYF. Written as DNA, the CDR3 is TGTGCCAGCGTCCGGGGGGGGCTGGGAGAGACCCAGTACTTC.

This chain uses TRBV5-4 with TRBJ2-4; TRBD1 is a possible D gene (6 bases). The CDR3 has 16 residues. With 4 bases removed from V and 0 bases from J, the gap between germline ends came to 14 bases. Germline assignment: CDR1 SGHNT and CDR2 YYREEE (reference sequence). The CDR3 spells CASSPRGLLAKNIQYF. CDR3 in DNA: TGTGCCAGCAGCCCCAGGGGCCTTCTAGCCAAAAACATTCAGTACTTC.

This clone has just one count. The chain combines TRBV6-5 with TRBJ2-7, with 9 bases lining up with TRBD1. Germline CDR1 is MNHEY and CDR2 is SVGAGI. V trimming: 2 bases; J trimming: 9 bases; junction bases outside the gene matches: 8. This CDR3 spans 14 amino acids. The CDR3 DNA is TGTGCCAGCAGTTACGATTCATGGGACAGGGTGCAGTACTTC. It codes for CASSYDSWDRVQYF.